The rows below give T cell receptor beta chains drawn from one sample of a study of pediatric ulcerative colitis. Method: immunoSEQ multiplex PCR; TCRdb's copy keeps in-frame clones and lacks some. The sample records fewer than 13,000 clones, 82% being singletons. The sample taken for sequencing was gut tissue. These receptor sequences come from a girl aged 5 to 17 who was a control in a study of pediatric ulcerative colitis. The CDR3 runs from the conserved cysteine through the conserved F or W. A D gene is named only where the DNA matches it firmly. Not all rows give a size; the values are once, few, many and, for expanded clones, a class.

d_gene,v_gene,j_gene,abundance,CDR3aa,CDR3nt
-,TRBV10-3,TRBJ1-3,-,CAISESGRRNTIYF,TGTGCCATCAGTGAGTCGGGAAGGAGAAACACCATATATTTT
-,TRBV6-5,TRBJ1-3,-,CASRPQVYGNTIYF,TGTGCCAGCAGGCCACAGGTCTATGGAAACACCATATATTTT
-,TRBV10-2,TRBJ2-7,-,CASSSGQPTGEQYF,TGCGCCAGCAGTAGCGGACAGCCAACTGGGGAGCAGTACTTC
-,TRBV5-8,TRBJ2-2,-,CASSLDWPGELFF,TGTGCCAGCAGCTTGGATTGGCCCGGGGAGCTGTTTTTT
-,TRBV27,TRBJ2-1,-,CASSLQIGYNEQFF,TGTGCCAGCAGCCTACAGATAGGCTACAATGAGCAGTTCTTC
-,TRBV5-1,TRBJ2-5,few,CASSLGPGPGEETQYF,TGCGCCAGCAGCTTGGGTCCGGGGCCGGGGGAGGAGACCCAGTACTTC
-,TRBV27,TRBJ1-2,-,CASSFRGGGYTF,TGTGCCAGCAGTTTCCGGGGAGGCGGCTACACCTTC
-,TRBV4-1,TRBJ2-7,once,CASSQAAHSYEQYF,TGCGCCAGCAGCCAAGCAGCGCACTCCTACGAGCAGTACTTC
TRBD1,TRBV7-3,TRBJ1-1,-,CASSLRPVTGGSNTEAFF,TGTGCCAGCAGCTTACGTCCTGTCACAGGGGGTTCGAACACTGAAGCTTTCTTT
-,TRBV10-2,TRBJ1-3,-,CASLQSRTAAGNTIYF,TGCGCCAGCCTCCAGTCGCGGACTGCCGCTGGAAACACCATATATTTT
-,TRBV18,TRBJ1-2,-,CASSPGGSGVWCGYTF,TGTGCCAGCTCACCCGGAGGGAGCGGGGTTTGGTGTGGCTACACCTTC
-,TRBV7-2,TRBJ2-7,-,CASSLGYFWGEQYF,TGTGCCAGCAGCTTAGGGTACTTCTGGGGCGAGCAGTACTTC
TRBD2,TRBV28,TRBJ2-7,-,CASSGGDSGTSGYEQYF,TGTGCCAGCAGTGGGGGGGATTCCGGGACTAGCGGCTACGAGCAGTACTTC
-,TRBV7-6,TRBJ2-7,-,CASSLGRAASSYEQYF,TGTGCCAGCAGCTTAGGAAGGGCCGCAAGCTCCTACGAGCAGTACTTC
-,TRBV5-6,TRBJ2-3,-,CASSLAGSGMGDTQYF,TGTGCCAGCAGCTTGGCCGGTAGCGGCATGGGGGATACGCAGTATTTT
-,TRBV5-6,TRBJ2-3,-,CASSWVGTDTQYF,TGTGCCAGCAGCTGGGTTGGTACAGATACGCAGTATTTT
-,TRBV5-4,TRBJ1-2,-,CASSSNIESNGYTF,TGTGCCAGCAGCTCAAACATCGAATCGAATGGCTACACCTTC
TRBD1,TRBV9,TRBJ2-1,-,CASSVGQSSYNEQFF,TGTGCCAGCAGCGTGGGACAGAGCTCCTACAATGAGCAGTTCTTC
-,TRBV13,TRBJ2-3,-,CASSLAAGSTDTQYF,TGTGCCAGCAGCTTAGCGGCAGGGAGTACAGATACGCAGTATTTT
-,TRBV25-1,TRBJ1-1,-,CASSEFRANTEAFF,TGTGCCAGCAGTGAATTCCGGGCTAACACTGAAGCTTTCTTT
-,TRBV27,TRBJ2-7,-,CASRKGVAYEQYF,TGTGCCAGCCGTAAGGGGGTAGCCTACGAGCAGTACTTC
TRBD1,TRBV19,TRBJ2-7,-,CASSIAGTGGYEQYF,TGTGCCAGTAGTATAGCTGGGACAGGGGGTTACGAGCAGTACTTC
-,TRBV21-1,TRBJ1-4,-,CASSKRERGEATNEKLFF,TGTGCCAGCAGCAAAAGAGAGAGGGGCGAGGCAACTAATGAAAAACTGTTTTTT
-,TRBV2,TRBJ1-5,-,CASSFENQPQHF,TGTGCCAGCAGTTTCGAGAATCAGCCCCAGCATTTT
TRBD1,TRBV5-6,TRBJ1-4,-,CASSRGQGATEKLFF,TGTGCCAGCAGTCGAGGACAGGGGGCGACTGAAAAACTGTTTTTT
TRBD1,TRBV6-4,TRBJ2-2,-,CASSGQGSSTGELFF,TGTGCCAGCAGCGGACAGGGGTCGTCCACCGGGGAGCTGTTTTTT
-,TRBV4-1,TRBJ2-5,-,CASRHAGLGRETQYF,TGCGCCAGCAGGCACGCCGGGTTGGGAAGGGAGACCCAGTACTTC
-,TRBV7-9,TRBJ1-1,-,CASSWTPPAFF,TGTGCCAGCAGCTGGACACCCCCAGCTTTCTTT
-,TRBV19,TRBJ1-5,medium-sized,CASSLGRQVSNQPQHF,TGTGCCAGTAGTCTTGGTCGACAGGTTAGCAATCAGCCCCAGCATTTT
-,TRBV4-1,TRBJ1-3,few,CASSQDWGPSGNTIYF,TGCGCCAGCAGCCAAGATTGGGGGCCCTCTGGAAACACCATATATTTT
TRBD1,TRBV6-6,TRBJ2-7,-,CASSYSRQGGGEQYF,TGTGCCAGCAGTTACTCGAGACAGGGGGGTGGTGAGCAGTACTTC
TRBD1,TRBV19,TRBJ2-7,medium-sized,CASRWDRGQLSYEQYF,TGTGCCAGTAGATGGGACAGGGGGCAACTGTCCTACGAGCAGTACTTC
TRBD1,TRBV10-3,TRBJ2-3,-,CAISGQGTDTQYF,TGTGCCATCAGTGGACAGGGAACCGATACGCAGTATTTT
-,TRBV27,TRBJ2-2,-,CASSFGTNTGELFF,TGTGCCAGCAGTTTTGGGACAAACACCGGGGAGCTGTTTTTT
TRBD1,TRBV7-9,TRBJ2-7,-,CASSLVGTGPSYEQYF,TGTGCCAGCAGCTTAGTAGGGACAGGACCCTCCTACGAGCAGTACTTC
-,TRBV28,TRBJ1-2,few,CASRLTEGIGGYTF,TGTGCCAGCAGACTGACGGAGGGTATTGGAGGCTACACCTTC